Shown below are 28 T cell receptor beta chains from a single sample sequenced in a study of CD8+CD57+ T cells in acquired aplastic anemia. The template for TCR beta VDJ and CDR3 sequence profiling was genomic DNA. TCRdb re-called the reads through MiXCR, storing one row per CDR3 protein. The sample consists of 150,000 or so distinct CDR3 sequences, 55% to 80% of them appearing once. The sequencing sample was made of sorted CD4+, CD8+, or CD8+CD57+ T cells (not recorded which) from PBMCs. Receptors originate from a human donor in good health.

Only a few counts were recorded for this clonotype. This rearrangement joins TRBV19 to TRBJ1-5; D not certain. The V end lost 3 bases, the J end lost 0 bases, and 6 bases lay between the germline ends. The CDR3 consists of 14 residues. Germline CDR1 is LNHDA and CDR2 is SQIVND (reference sequence). CDR3 bases: TGTGCCAGTAGTATTGGGTATAGCAATCAGCCCCAGCATTTT. Amino acids: CASSIGYSNQPQHF.

For the CDR3, the DNA is TGTGCCAGCAGTCCTTATGGCGGTAGCGGGAAGGGGAATGAGCAGTTCTTC. It specifies CASSPYGGSGKGNEQFF. This chain joins TRBV27 and TRBJ2-1; 8 nucleotides line up with TRBD2. Germline V gives CDR1 MNHEY, CDR2 SMNVEV (reference sequence). The junction had 16 bases not matched to a gene; V was cut back by 5 bases and J by 7 bases. CDR3 length: 17 amino acids.

The CDR3 DNA is TGTGCCAGCAGGATGAAACAGGGGGTGGATGAGCAGTTCTTC. It codes for CASRMKQGVDEQFF. This chain links TRBV2 with TRBJ2-1; 8 bases agree with TRBD1. J gave up 8 bases and V 6 bases, and 9 bases lay outside the gene matches. The CDR3 covers 14 residues. Germline CDR1 and CDR2: SNHLY and FYNNEI. The full variable domain, with the rest looked up from reference TRBV2 and TRBJ2-1, is EPEVTQTPSHQVTQMGQEVILRCVPISNHLYFYWYRQILGQKVEFLVSFYNNEISEKSEIFDDQFSVERPDGSNFTLKIRSTKLEDSAMYFCASRMKQGVDEQFFGPGTRLTVL.

The rearrangement uses TRBV20-1 and TRBJ1-6; D is undetermined. V lost 5 bases, J lost 9 bases, and 14 bases lay in between. Germline CDR1 and CDR2: DFQATT and SNEGSKA (reference sequence). The CDR3 totals 13 residues. DNA of the CDR3: TGCAGTGCTCTCGACACGCCTAGTTCACCCCTCCACTTT. Protein: CSALDTPSSPLHF.

The V call is TRBV27, the J call TRBJ1-1; D is unresolved. The CDR3 length is 14 residues. Trimming removed 0 bases from V and 1 base from J, with 6 bases in between. CDR1 and CDR2 (germline): MNHEY, SMNVEV (reference sequence). CDR3 in amino acids: CASSLSPGNTEAFF. Here the CDR3 DNA reads TGTGCCAGCAGTTTATCGCCAGGGAACACTGAAGCTTTCTTT.

This sequence joins TRBV24-1 and TRBJ2-1; TRBD2 is a possible D gene (5 bases). The length of the CDR3 is 15 residues. Germline V CDR1 and CDR2: KGHDR, SFDVKD. V lost 4 bases and J lost 7, with 16 bases in between. In DNA, the CDR3 is TGTGCCACCAGTGACCCAGGACTCCCGGGGAATGAGCAGTTCTTC. Protein product: CATSDPGLPGNEQFF.

The rearrangement links TRBV20-1 to TRBJ2-7; TRBD1 aligns across 9 bases. The CDR3 sequence is 13 residues long. Germline CDR1 reads DFQATT; CDR2 reads SNEGSKA (reference sequence). Trimming removed 3 bases from V and 3 bases from J; junction bases left unmatched: 3. The CDR3 region is CSARGQGIYEQYF. Written as DNA, the CDR3 is TGCAGTGCTAGGGGACAGGGAATCTACGAGCAGTACTTC.

The rearrangement links TRBV20-1 to TRBJ2-1; D possibly corresponds to TRBD2 (6 bases). The V end was cut by 0 bases, the J end by 9 bases, with 21 bases between. This CDR3 spans 16 amino acids. Germline lookup yields CDR1 DFQATT and CDR2 SNEGSKA (reference sequence). The CDR3 sequence is CSARDYASTPGGEQFF. CDR3 DNA sequence: TGCAGTGCTAGAGATTACGCCTCGACCCCCGGGGGTGAGCAGTTCTTC.

The chain employs TRBV21-1 and TRBJ2-7; the table's TRBD2 call for D was not verified on the DNA. TRBV21-1 is tagged as a pseudogene. The CDR3 has 15 residues. The CDR3 region has the DNA TGTGCCAGCAGCAGTTACGGAACTAGCGGGTACGAGCAGTACTTC. This translates into CASSSYGTSGYEQYF.

As to this clonotype: A much larger clone differs by one base, so this may be a read error. The chain uses TRBV27 and TRBJ2-7; D call uncertain. Per germline, CDR1 MNHEY and CDR2 SMNVEV (reference sequence). This CDR3 has 13 amino acids. The CDR3 DNA reads as TGTGCCGGCAGCATTTCGCCCGGATACGAGCAGTACTTC. Protein product: CAGSISPGYEQYF.

This clonotype was seen only a few times. The chain recombines TRBV7-9 with TRBJ2-7; the match to TRBD1 covers 10 bases. With V trimmed by 3 bases and J by 4 bases, 3 bases remained unmatched. This CDR3 region has 14 residues. CDR1 and CDR2 (germline): SEHNR, FQNEAQ (reference sequence). The CDR3 DNA reads as TGTGCCAGCAGCTTTAGACAGGGGGCTTACGAGCAGTACTTC. This sequence encodes CASSFRQGAYEQYF. The entire variable domain, with the rest obtained from reference TRBV7-9 and TRBJ2-7, is as follows: DTGVSQNPRHKITKRGQNVTFRCDPISEHNRLYWYRQTLGQGPEFLTYFQNEAQLEKSRLLSDRFSAERPKGSFSTLEIQRTEQGDSAMYLCASSFRQGAYEQYFGPGTRLTVT.

CDR3 amino acids: CASTFSVSSYEQYF. The CDR3 coding sequence is TGTGCCAGTACCTTCAGTGTAAGCTCCTACGAGCAGTACTTC. The chain has TRBV19 and TRBJ2-7; no reliable D call. The CDR3 is 14 residues long. The V end was cut by 7 bases, the J end by 0 bases, with 13 bases between. CDR1 LNHDA and CDR2 SQIVND come from the germline V gene (reference sequence).

This clonotype has at least ten counts. This chain joins TRBV9 and TRBJ1-3; D not certain. This CDR3 contains 11 residues. V lost 4 bases, J lost 10 bases, and 9 bases lay in between. Germline values: CDR1 SGDLS, CDR2 YYNGEE. CDR3 sequence (DNA): TGTGCCAGCAGCAAAGGAGGGACCATATATTTT. Its translation: CASSKGGTIYF.

This clonotype was recorded at least ten times. The chain uses TRBV6-2 or TRBV6-3 and TRBJ1-1; D might be TRBD1 (5 bases). The V gene lost 6 bases and the J gene lost 2 bases, with 10 bases spanning the gap. CDR1 and CDR2 from the germline V gene are MNHEY and SVGEGT. CDR3 length: 13 amino acids. CDR3 in amino acids: CASSPTENTEAFF. CDR3 nucleotides: TGTGCCAGCAGCCCGACAGAAAACACTGAAGCTTTCTTT.

This rearrangement joins TRBV20-1 to TRBJ2-7, with 9 nucleotides matching TRBD1. J was trimmed by 5 bases and V by 3 bases; bases with no gene match: 8. From germline, CDR1 is DFQATT and CDR2 SNEGSKA (reference sequence). There are 14 residues in the CDR3. The chain's CDR3 is CSASTGTGNNEQYF. The CDR3 nucleotides read TGCAGTGCTAGTACCGGGACAGGGAACAACGAGCAGTACTTC.

About this clonotype itself: One junction end disagrees with the germline gene, perhaps due to a read error. The V and J genes are TRBV7-2 and TRBJ2-1, with D maybe TRBD2 (5 bases). This CDR3 region has 13 residues. The V gene's germline CDR1 is SGHTA and CDR2 FQGNSA. The DNA of the CDR3 is TGTGCCAGCAGCGTCCAGCCCGGGAATGAGCAGCTCTTC. Translated, it gives CASSVQPGNEQLF.

The chain uses TRBV7-6 and TRBJ1-2; D might be TRBD1 (5 bases). V was shortened by 3 bases and J by 7 bases, with 12 bases between the two germline ends. The CDR3 is 13 residues long. CDR1 is SGHVS, CDR2 FNYEAQ, per germline. The CDR3 sequence is CASSLKTVAGYTF. The CDR3 region has the DNA TGTGCCAGCAGCTTGAAGACAGTCGCTGGCTACACCTTC. The full variable domain, completed using reference TRBV7-6 and TRBJ1-2, is GAGVSQSPRYKVTKRGQDVALRCDPISGHVSLYWYRQALGQGPEFLTYFNYEAQQDKSGLPNDRFSAERPEGSISTLTIQRTEQRDSAMYRCASSLKTVAGYTFGSGTRLTVV.

The chain has TRBV28 and TRBJ1-2; perhaps TRBD1 as D (5 bases). Germline V gene data show CDR1 as MDHEN and CDR2 as SYDVKM. Trimming left V 1 base short and J 9 bases short, with 15 bases between. This CDR3 contains 14 residues. The DNA for the CDR3 is TGTGCCAGCAGTTTATACAGGATTAACTACAGCTACACCTTC. It yields the protein CASSLYRINYSYTF.

This chain joins TRBV7-2 and TRBJ2-3; 12 bases are shared with TRBD2. The germline CDR1 and CDR2 sequences are SGHTA and FQGNSA. This CDR3 spans 15 amino acids. Trimming took 5 bases from V and 4 from J; bases not matched to a gene: 4. For the CDR3, the DNA is TGTGCCAGCAGCCCGACTAGCGGGAGATCAGATACGCAGTATTTT. It translates to CASSPTSGRSDTQYF.

This clonotype occurred a few times. The chain carries TRBV5-1 and TRBJ1-1; D is unclear. The V gene's germline CDR1 is SGHRS and CDR2 YFSETQ. This CDR3 contains 13 residues. Trimming removed 5 bases from V and 2 bases from J, with 10 bases in between. CDR3 protein: CASSWTSNTEAFF. The CDR3 DNA follows: TGCGCCAGCAGTTGGACGTCTAACACTGAAGCTTTCTTT.

The chain uses TRBV7-9 and TRBJ1-5, with TRBD1 identical over 10 bases. The CDR3 loop spans 17 amino acids. Germline CDR1 is SEHNR and CDR2 is FQNEAQ (reference sequence). The ends lost 0 bases at V and 6 bases at J; junction bases unmatched: 8. The DNA for the CDR3 is TGTGCCAGCAGCTTAGCTTTGGGGGGGACAGGGGTTCAGCCCCAGCATTTT. This translates into CASSLALGGTGVQPQHF.

The rearrangement links TRBV2 to TRBJ2-3, with 7 nucleotides matching TRBD1. There are 15 residues in the CDR3. CDR1 is SNHLY, CDR2 FYNNEI, per germline. Germline trimming cut 3 bases from V and 3 bases from J; bases unmatched to any gene: 6. The CDR3 here is CASSDKGASTDTQYF. Written as DNA, the CDR3 is TGTGCCAGCAGTGATAAGGGGGCTTCAACAGATACGCAGTATTTT.

The chain combines TRBV7-8 with TRBJ1-6; D remains ambiguous. CDR3 length: 14 residues. The V end lost 1 base, the J end lost 9 bases, and 10 bases lay between the germline ends. Germline V gene data show CDR1 as SGHVS and CDR2 as FQNEAQ. CDR3 in amino acids: CASSLEVLGSPLHF. In nucleotides, the CDR3 is TGTGCCAGCAGCTTAGAAGTATTAGGTTCACCCCTCCACTTT.

This clonotype was seen many times. This chain uses TRBV24-1 with TRBJ1-2; 8 bases are shared with TRBD1. The CDR3 loop spans 18 amino acids. The germline V gene has CDR1 KGHDR and CDR2 SFDVKD. V shed 0 bases, J shed 3 bases, and the junction held 11 bases outside the gene matches. This CDR3 is CATSDLGRQGAKDYGYTF. In DNA form, the CDR3 reads TGTGCCACCAGTGATTTGGGGCGCCAGGGGGCGAAAGACTATGGCTACACCTTC.

This chain uses TRBV20-1 with TRBJ2-7, with 8 positions matching TRBD2. V shed 3 bases and J 3 bases; nucleotides not matched to a gene: 4. The CDR3 consists of 13 residues. CDR1 is DFQATT and CDR2 is SNEGSKA in the germline V gene (reference sequence). As DNA, the CDR3 is TGCAGTGCTAGGCCAGCGGGAGTCTACGAGCAGTACTTC. Translated: CSARPAGVYEQYF.

This chain joins TRBV11-3 and TRBJ2-5; no definite D call. Trimming stripped 1 base from V and 2 bases from J, with 5 bases between. Looked up from germline, CDR1 is SGHNT and CDR2 is YENEEA. The CDR3 spans 13 residues. This chain's CDR3 is CASSLGRQETQYF. In DNA, the CDR3 is TGTGCCAGCAGCTTAGGCAGGCAAGAGACCCAGTACTTC.

The V call is TRBV7-8, the J call TRBJ2-5; a possible D gene is TRBD1 (6 bases). Germline V gene sequence: CDR1 SGHVS, CDR2 FQNEAQ. CDR3 size: 15 residues. Trimming shortened V by 8 bases and J by 5 bases, and 21 bases separated the two germline ends. CDR3 residues: CASAISQGWRETQYF. The CDR3 DNA follows: TGTGCCAGCGCCATATCACAGGGATGGAGGGAGACCCAGTACTTC.

This sequence joins TRBV4-2 and TRBJ2-3, with D possibly being TRBD1 (6 bases). Trimming took 4 bases from V and 4 from J, leaving 21 bases between them. CDR1 is LGHNA and CDR2 is YNFKEQ in the germline V gene. This CDR3 spans 17 amino acids. In DNA, the CDR3 is TGTGCCAGCAGCCGGGAAACGGAGTGGGGGCCCCCAGATACGCAGTATTTT. Translating gives CASSRETEWGPPDTQYF.